This entry lists 21 T cell receptor beta chains sequenced from one sample in a study of OX40 agonist ivuxolimab in advanced cancers. Libraries came from the immunoSEQ multiplex PCR assay. This immuneACCESS table, as held by TCRdb, lists in-frame sequences with V and J called but not all clones. Of the missing ones, under half trace to an unresolved V gene in checked studies; the others have no known cause. A total of 70,000 to 95,000 clones appear in this sample, roughly 80% of them only once. 5.5% to 8.5% of the sample is held by the ten biggest clonotypes. The sequences come from CD4+ or CD8+ T cells sorted from blood, collected in a trial of the OX40 agonist ivuxolimab. The receptor set was obtained from an adult with an advanced solid tumor such as melanoma, head and neck, liver or kidney cancer.

V gene TRBV4-2 combines with J gene TRBJ2-4; either TRBD1 or TRBD2 may supply D (5 bases each). Trimming pared 2 bases from V and 9 bases from J, leaving 29 bases between. CDR1 and CDR2 from the germline V gene are LGHNA and YNFKEQ. CDR3 size: 19 residues. This CDR3 is CASSQTSNPLPGTIGIQYF. CDR3 sequence (DNA): TGTGCCAGCAGCCAAACTTCCAACCCATTGCCGGGGACCATCGGCATTCAGTACTTC.

The chain links TRBV28 to TRBJ1-5, with TRBD1 matching 7 bases. Germline assignment: CDR1 MDHEN and CDR2 SYDVKM. The CDR3 totals 13 residues. The J segment lost 11 bases and the V segment lost 5 bases, leaving 9 bases of the junction unmatched. This chain's CDR3 is CASSPPDRSTQHF. In DNA form, the CDR3 reads TGTGCCAGCAGTCCCCCGGACAGGTCGACCCAGCATTTT.

The V gene is TRBV6-5, the J gene TRBJ1-5, with 9 bases aligning to TRBD1. The CDR3 covers 15 residues. Germline CDR1 MNHEY, CDR2 SVGAGI. V lost 0 bases to trimming and J lost 7 bases; unmatched junction nucleotides: 4. This CDR3 reads CASSYSGQGNQPQHF. The CDR3, as DNA: TGTGCCAGCAGTTACTCGGGACAGGGTAACCAGCCCCAGCATTTT.

This clone was found once. The rearrangement uses TRBV4-1 and TRBJ2-3, with 9 bases matching TRBD2. This CDR3 contains 16 residues. The V gene end was trimmed by 1 base and the J gene end by 2 bases; junction bases not matched to a gene: 4. The germline V gene has CDR1 MGHRA and CDR2 YSYEKL. The CDR3 region has the DNA TGCGCCAGCAGCCAAGTAGCGGGGGAGTACACAGATACGCAGTATTTT. Translation: CASSQVAGEYTDTQYF.

The V gene is TRBV7-8, the J gene TRBJ1-1; no clear D gene. The germline V gene encodes CDR1 SGHVS and CDR2 FQNEAQ. This CDR3 region has 15 residues. V was trimmed by 1 base and J by 1 base, leaving 10 bases between them. The CDR3 loop reads CASSLGVRQNTEAFF. CDR3 in DNA: TGTGCCAGCAGCTTAGGCGTCAGACAGAACACTGAAGCTTTCTTT.

This chain connects TRBV6-1 to TRBJ1-1; D gene uncertain. Germline CDR1 MNHNS, CDR2 SASEGT. The CDR3 length is 13 residues. The V gene lost 2 bases and the J gene lost 3 bases, with 7 bases spanning the gap. DNA for the CDR3: TGTGCCAGCAGTGAAATGGGGTACACTGAAGCTTTCTTT. This codes for CASSEMGYTEAFF.

This sequence joins TRBV5-1 and TRBJ2-5; weak D call: TRBD1 (6 bases). This CDR3 contains 15 residues. V lost 1 base, J lost 5 bases, and 15 bases lay in between. Germline CDR1 is SGHRS and CDR2 is YFSETQ. Here the CDR3 reads CASSLTPTGSETQYF. The CDR3 nucleotides are TGCGCCAGCAGCTTGACACCCACAGGGTCGGAGACCCAGTACTTC.

The chain has TRBV5-4 and TRBJ2-7, with TRBD2 matching over 12 bases. The CDR3 is 17 residues long. In germline, CDR1 is SGHNT, CDR2 YYREEE (reference sequence). Trimming took 0 bases from V and 0 from J; bases not matched to a gene: 4. CDR3 bases: TGTGCCAGCAGCTTGGGGGGACTAGCGGGTGCCTCCTACGAGCAGTACTTC. Its protein product is CASSLGGLAGASYEQYF.

This chain uses TRBV28 with TRBJ1-3; D possibly corresponds to TRBD1 (6 bases). Germline assignment: CDR1 MDHEN and CDR2 SYDVKM. Trimming took off 3 bases at V and 0 bases at J, with 12 bases between the two ends. CDR3 size: 16 residues. The CDR3 reads CASSLRTDNSGNTIYF. The CDR3 DNA reads as TGTGCCAGCAGTTTGCGGACAGACAACTCTGGAAACACCATATATTTT.

The genes are TRBV15 and TRBJ2-1; D unclear. The CDR3 runs to 14 residues. The germline V gene has CDR1 LNHNV and CDR2 YYDKDF (reference sequence). V lost 0 bases, J lost 9 bases, and 12 bases lay in between. The CDR3 nucleotides are TGTGCCACCAGCAGAGAGCAAGTGTGGAGTGAGCAGTTCTTC. Its translation: CATSREQVWSEQFF.

The chain uses TRBV6-5 and TRBJ1-6; 10 bases match TRBD1. Trimming cost V 5 bases and J 9 bases; bases outside gene matches: 7. The CDR3 loop spans 15 amino acids. Per the germline V gene, CDR1 is MNHEY and CDR2 is SVGAGI. The CDR3 here is CASSPSRTGGSPLHF. CDR3 coding DNA: TGTGCCAGCAGTCCATCGCGGACAGGGGGTTCACCCCTCCACTTT.

The chain carries TRBV7-8 and TRBJ2-7; 8 nucleotides align to TRBD1. This CDR3 has 15 residues. The J segment lost 2 bases and the V segment lost 4 bases, leaving 7 bases of the junction unmatched. Germline V gives CDR1 SGHVS, CDR2 FQNEAQ. The DNA for the CDR3 is TGTGCCAGCAGCTCTCAGACAGGGGATCCCTACGAGCAGTACGTC. Translating it yields CASSSQTGDPYEQYV.

CDR3 nucleotides: TGTGCCAGCAGCCAGACAGGGAATATGGGGGCTTACGAGCAGTACTTC. Translation gives CASSQTGNMGAYEQYF. The chain recombines TRBV5-5 with TRBJ2-7; 7 bases align to TRBD1. The CDR3 has 16 residues. V gave up 4 bases and J gave up 4 bases; unmatched junction bases: 14. In germline, CDR1 is SGHKS, CDR2 YYEKEE (reference sequence).

The chain carries TRBV27 and TRBJ2-5; no clear D. The CDR3 spans 16 residues. V was shortened by 5 bases and J by 2 bases, with 18 bases between the two germline ends. Per germline, CDR1 MNHEY and CDR2 SMNVEV (reference sequence). The CDR3 loop reads CASSRALFAKQETQYF. The CDR3 bases are TGTGCCAGCAGTAGAGCCCTTTTTGCAAAGCAAGAGACCCAGTACTTC.

The rearrangement joins TRBV27 to TRBJ1-1; D is unresolved. Germline CDR1 is MNHEY and CDR2 is SMNVEV (reference sequence). CDR3 length equals 13 residues. V was trimmed by 0 bases and J by 1 base, leaving 3 bases between them. This CDR3 is CASSLSRNTEAFF. The DNA for the CDR3 is TGTGCCAGCAGTTTATCAAGGAACACTGAAGCTTTCTTT.

The chain uses TRBV6-6 and TRBJ2-7, with D possibly being TRBD1 or TRBD2 (5 bases each). The germline CDR1 and CDR2 sequences are MNHNY and SVGAGI (reference sequence). V lost 7 bases to trimming and J lost 1 base, with 11 bases between them. CDR3 size: 13 residues. The CDR3 sequence is CASTRGVSYEQYV. The DNA for the CDR3 is TGTGCCAGCACTCGAGGGGTGTCCTACGAGCAGTACGTC.

The rearrangement links TRBV4-1 to TRBJ2-7, with 7 bases matching TRBD1. Per germline, CDR1 MGHRA and CDR2 YSYEKL. CDR3 length equals 15 residues. Trimming cost V 1 base and J 2 bases; bases outside gene matches: 5. CDR3 amino acids: CASSQANRGPYEQYF. The CDR3 nucleotides read TGCGCCAGCAGCCAAGCTAACAGGGGACCCTACGAGCAGTACTTC.

V usage is TRBV19 and J usage is TRBJ1-5; D is undetermined. The CDR3 is 14 amino acids. CDR1 and CDR2 (germline): LNHDA, SQIVND (reference sequence). The germline V and J ends were trimmed by 6 bases and 0 bases, with 9 bases remaining between them. The CDR3 DNA reads TGTGCCAGTAGGAAAACAGTTAGCAATCAGCCCCAGCATTTT. Translating gives CASRKTVSNQPQHF.

This clone showed up just once. The J gene is TRBJ1-2, the V gene TRBV28, with a possible D match to TRBD1 (5 bases). The CDR3 runs to 13 residues. The V end lost 2 bases, the J end lost 6 bases, and 10 bases lay between the germline ends. CDR1 is MDHEN and CDR2 is SYDVKM in the germline V gene. The DNA of the CDR3 is TGTGCCAGCAGTTTAGTAGGGGAGGATGGCTACACCTTC. It is translated as CASSLVGEDGYTF.

The chain is built from TRBV4-2 and TRBJ1-1, with 9 positions matching TRBD1. The V gene's germline CDR1 is LGHNA and CDR2 YNFKEQ. CDR3 size: 16 residues. Losses at the gene ends were 3 bases for V and 0 bases for J; bases not matched to a gene: 5. CDR3 nucleotides: TGTGCCAGCAGCCATATGGACAGGGGAGTGAACACTGAAGCTTTCTTT. Protein: CASSHMDRGVNTEAFF.

The V call is TRBV7-9, the J call TRBJ1-2, with a tentative D call TRBD1 (5 bases). Trimming removed 1 base from V and 1 base from J, with 13 bases in between. The CDR3 covers 16 residues. The germline CDR1 and CDR2 sequences are SEHNR and FQNEAQ (reference sequence). CDR3 sequence reads: CASSLGQQVLNYGYTF. The CDR3, as DNA: TGTGCCAGCAGCTTAGGTCAACAGGTCCTTAACTATGGCTACACCTTC.